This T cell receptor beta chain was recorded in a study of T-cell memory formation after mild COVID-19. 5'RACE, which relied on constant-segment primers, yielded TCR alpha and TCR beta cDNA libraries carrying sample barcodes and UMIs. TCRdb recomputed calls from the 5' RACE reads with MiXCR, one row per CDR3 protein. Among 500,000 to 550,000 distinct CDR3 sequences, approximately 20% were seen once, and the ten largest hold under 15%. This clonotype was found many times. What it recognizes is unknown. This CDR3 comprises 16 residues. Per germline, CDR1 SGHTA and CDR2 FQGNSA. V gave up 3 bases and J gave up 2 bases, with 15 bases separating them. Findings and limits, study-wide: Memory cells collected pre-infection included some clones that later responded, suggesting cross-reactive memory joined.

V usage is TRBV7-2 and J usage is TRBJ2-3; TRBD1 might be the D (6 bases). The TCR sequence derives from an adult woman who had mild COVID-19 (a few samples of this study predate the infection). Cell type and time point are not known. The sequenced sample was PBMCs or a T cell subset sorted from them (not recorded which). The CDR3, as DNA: TGTGCCAGCAGCTTCATGGGGGCCCGGCCCACAGATACGCAGTATTTT. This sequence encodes CASSFMGARPTDTQYF.